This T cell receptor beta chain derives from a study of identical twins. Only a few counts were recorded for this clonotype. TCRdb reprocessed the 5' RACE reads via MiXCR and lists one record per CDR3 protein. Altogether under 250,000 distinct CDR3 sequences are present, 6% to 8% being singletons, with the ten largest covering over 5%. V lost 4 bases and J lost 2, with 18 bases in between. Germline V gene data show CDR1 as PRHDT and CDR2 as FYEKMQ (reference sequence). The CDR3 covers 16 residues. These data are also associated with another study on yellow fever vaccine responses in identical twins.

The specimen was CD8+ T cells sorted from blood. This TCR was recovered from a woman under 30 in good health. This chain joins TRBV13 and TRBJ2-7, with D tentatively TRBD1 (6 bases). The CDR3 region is CASSSEGVKEPYEQYF. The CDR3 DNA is TGTGCCAGCAGCTCAGAGGGGGTCAAGGAACCCTACGAGCAGTACTTC.